These 13 T cell receptor beta chains came from one sample sequenced in a study of cytomegalovirus exposure and HLA in healthy donors. PCR was performed using 60 Vbeta and 13 Jbeta primers. Libraries were prepared by immunoSEQ multiplex PCR; TCRdb keeps only in-frame clonotypes and omits some of them. The sample holds over 200,000 clones, over 75% seen once. Source material: PBMCs. The origin of the receptors is a human donor in good health.

As regards this clone: Other DNA sequences within the sample encode an identical CDR3. CDR3 sequence reads: CASSLGLRETQYF. DNA for the CDR3: TGTGCCAGCAGCTTAGGTCTGAGGGAGACCCAGTACTTC. This sequence joins TRBV7-2 and TRBJ2-5; D uncertain. Germline V gene data show CDR1 as SGHTA and CDR2 as FQGNSA. V lost 1 base to trimming and J lost 5 bases, with 8 bases between them. The CDR3 is 13 residues long.

The V gene is TRBV15, the J gene TRBJ2-7; D gene unclear. The CDR3 is 13 amino acids. Germline V gene lookup returns CDR1 LNHNV and CDR2 YYDKDF (reference sequence). The V end was cut by 0 bases, the J end by 4 bases, with 7 bases between. The CDR3 bases are TGTGCCACCAGCAGAGATCCCAATTACGAGCAGTACTTC. Translation: CATSRDPNYEQYF.

This chain connects TRBV21-1 to TRBJ1-4; the D segment call TRBD1 is taken from the table without a DNA check. TRBV21-1 is an annotated pseudogene. The CDR3 covers 18 residues. The CDR3 spells CASSKAFSVGQYNEKLFF. As DNA, the CDR3 is TGTGCCAGCAGCAAAGCTTTTTCGGTGGGACAGTATAATGAAAAACTGTTTTTT.

This clone has only one observation. The rearrangement links TRBV16 to TRBJ2-7; D is possibly TRBD1 (6 bases). This CDR3 region has 16 residues. Trimming cost V 3 bases and J 2 bases, with 17 bases left between them. CDR1 is KGHSY, CDR2 FQNENV, per germline. The CDR3 region is CASSQARGLFPYEQYF. The CDR3 DNA reads as TGTGCCAGCAGCCAGGCCAGGGGCCTCTTTCCCTACGAGCAGTACTTC. The full variable domain, with the rest looked up from reference TRBV16 and TRBJ2-7, is GEEVAQTPKHLVRGEGQKAKLYCAPIKGHSYVFWYQQVLKNEFKFLISFQNENVFDETGMPKERFSAKCLPNSPCSLEIQATKLEDSAVYFCASSQARGLFPYEQYFGPGTRLTVT.

The chain is built from TRBV28 and TRBJ1-3; no firm D call. The CDR3 consists of 15 residues. V was cut by 3 bases and J by 0 bases, with 9 bases left in between. In germline, CDR1 is MDHEN, CDR2 SYDVKM. The CDR3 nucleotides are TGTGCCAGCAGTTTTAGGAGCCTCTCTGGAAACACCATATATTTT. This sequence encodes CASSFRSLSGNTIYF.

This clone came up a few times. This chain's CDR3 is CASSLGRGNHEQYF. The CDR3 DNA reads as TGTGCCAGCAGCTTAGGGAGAGGGAACCACGAGCAGTACTTC. The chain carries TRBV7-9 and TRBJ2-7; TRBD2 is a possible D gene (5 bases). Trimming pared 1 base from V and 5 bases from J, leaving 12 bases between. This CDR3 has 14 amino acids. CDR1 is SEHNR and CDR2 is FQNEAQ in the germline V gene (reference sequence).

The chain has TRBV5-1 and TRBJ2-1, with 10 bases that match TRBD2. The CDR3 covers 16 residues. With 0 bases clipped from V and 8 bases from J, the junction kept 8 bases outside the gene matches. CDR1 and CDR2 from the germline V gene are SGHRS and YFSETQ. The CDR3, as DNA: TGCGCCAGCAGCTTGGCCTTGAGCGGGAGGGGGGATGAGCAGTTCTTC. This sequence encodes CASSLALSGRGDEQFF.

CDR3 coding DNA: TGTGCCAGCAGCCCGAATACCGGAGTTCTGGCCTGGGAGCAGTACTTC. As protein: CASSPNTGVLAWEQYF. This rearrangement joins TRBV7-9 to TRBJ2-7; D remains ambiguous. From germline, CDR1 is SEHNR and CDR2 FQNEAQ (reference sequence). Trimming took off 5 bases at V and 7 bases at J, with 24 bases between the two ends. The CDR3 has 16 residues.

This clone was detected a few times. The J gene is TRBJ2-7, the V gene TRBV29-1; 8 bases line up with TRBD2. V shed 0 bases, J shed 4 bases, and the junction held 2 bases outside the gene matches. The CDR3 contains 13 residues. Germline CDR1 reads SQVTM; CDR2 reads ANQGSEA. The CDR3 spells CSVEEPSGYEQYF. CDR3 in DNA: TGCAGCGTTGAAGAGCCTAGCGGGTACGAGCAGTACTTC.

The J gene is TRBJ2-6, the V gene TRBV5-1; 7 nucleotides line up with TRBD2. The trim removed 2 bases at V and 4 bases at J, leaving 18 bases unmatched. In germline, CDR1 is SGHRS, CDR2 YFSETQ. This CDR3 spans 20 amino acids. The CDR3 spells CASSFSTRVGGPLGANVLTF. DNA of the CDR3: TGCGCCAGCAGCTTTTCCACCCGGGTGGGAGGGCCTCTGGGGGCCAACGTCCTGACTTTC.

The rearrangement links TRBV11-1 to TRBJ2-7; TRBD1 might be the D (9 bases). This CDR3 has 18 amino acids. CDR1 and CDR2 from the germline V gene are SGHAT and FQDESV (reference sequence). V was cut by 3 bases and J by 0 bases, with 21 bases left in between. DNA for the CDR3: TGTGCCAGCAGCTTCCGGGACAGGGCGCGGGGGGCCTCCTACGAGCAGTACTTC. Amino acid sequence: CASSFRDRARGASYEQYF.

The J gene is TRBJ2-5, the V gene TRBV2, with a possible D match to TRBD2 (6 bases). The CDR3 covers 17 residues. Germline V CDR1 and CDR2: SNHLY, FYNNEI. Trimming removed 0 bases at V and 0 bases at J, with 14 bases between. The CDR3 bases are TGTGCCAGCAGTGAAGCGCGGGGTAGGGTAGACCAAGAGACCCAGTACTTC. It encodes CASSEARGRVDQETQYF.

CDR3 region: CASQPLAGGTQKQYF. CDR3 sequence (DNA): TGTGCCAGCCAACCCCTAGCGGGAGGAACCCAAAAGCAGTATTTT. The chain combines TRBV2 with TRBJ2-3; 11 bases align to TRBD2. The CDR3 has 15 residues. CDR1 and CDR2 (germline): SNHLY, FYNNEI. V dropped 8 bases and J dropped 11; count of bases not matched to a gene: 15.